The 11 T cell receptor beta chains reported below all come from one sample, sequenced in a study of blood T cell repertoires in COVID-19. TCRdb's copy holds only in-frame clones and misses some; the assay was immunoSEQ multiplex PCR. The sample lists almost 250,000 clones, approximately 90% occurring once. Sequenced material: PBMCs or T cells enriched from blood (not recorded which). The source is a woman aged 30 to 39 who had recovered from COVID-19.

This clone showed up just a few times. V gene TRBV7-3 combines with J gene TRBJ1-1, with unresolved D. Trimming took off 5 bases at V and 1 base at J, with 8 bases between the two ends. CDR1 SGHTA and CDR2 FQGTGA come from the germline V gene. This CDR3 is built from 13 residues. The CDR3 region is CASSKSANTEAFF. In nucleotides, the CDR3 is TGTGCCAGCAGCAAAAGCGCGAACACTGAAGCTTTCTTT. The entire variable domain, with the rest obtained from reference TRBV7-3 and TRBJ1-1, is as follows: GAGVSQTPSNKVTEKGKYVELRCDPISGHTALYWYRQSLGQGPEFLIYFQGTGAADDSGLPNDRFFAVRPEGSVSTLKIQRTERGDSAVYLCASSKSANTEAFFGQGTRLTVV.

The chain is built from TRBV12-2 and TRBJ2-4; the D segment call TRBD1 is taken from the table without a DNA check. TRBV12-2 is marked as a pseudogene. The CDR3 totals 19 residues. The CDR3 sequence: CASRPYRGSPPLAKNIQYF. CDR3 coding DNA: TGTGCAAGTCGCCCGTACAGGGGATCACCTCCCTTAGCCAAAAACATTCAGTACTTC.

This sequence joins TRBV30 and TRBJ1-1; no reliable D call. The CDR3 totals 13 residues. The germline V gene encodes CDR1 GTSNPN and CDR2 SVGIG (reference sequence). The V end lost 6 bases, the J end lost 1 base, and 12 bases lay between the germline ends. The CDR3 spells CACTKAGNTEAFF. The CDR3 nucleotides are TGTGCCTGCACTAAGGCGGGGAACACTGAAGCTTTCTTT.

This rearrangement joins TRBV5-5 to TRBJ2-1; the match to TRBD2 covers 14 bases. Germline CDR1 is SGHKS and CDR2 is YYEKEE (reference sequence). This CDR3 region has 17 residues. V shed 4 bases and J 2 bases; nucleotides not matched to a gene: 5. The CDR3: CASSPGTSGSPYNEQFF. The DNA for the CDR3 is TGTGCCAGCAGCCCCGGGACTAGCGGGAGCCCCTACAATGAGCAGTTCTTC.

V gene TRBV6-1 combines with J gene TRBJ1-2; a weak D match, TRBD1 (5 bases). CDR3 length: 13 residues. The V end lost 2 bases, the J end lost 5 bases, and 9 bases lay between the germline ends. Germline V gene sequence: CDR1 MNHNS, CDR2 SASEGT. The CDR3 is CASSERAGYGYTF. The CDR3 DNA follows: TGTGCCAGCAGTGAACGGGCAGGGTATGGCTACACCTTC.

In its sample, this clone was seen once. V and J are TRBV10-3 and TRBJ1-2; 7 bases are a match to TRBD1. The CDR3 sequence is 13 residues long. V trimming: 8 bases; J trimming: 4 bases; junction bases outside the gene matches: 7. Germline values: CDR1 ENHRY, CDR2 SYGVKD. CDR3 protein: CAILGDRIYGYTF. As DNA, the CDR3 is TGTGCCATCCTGGGGGACAGAATCTATGGCTACACCTTC.

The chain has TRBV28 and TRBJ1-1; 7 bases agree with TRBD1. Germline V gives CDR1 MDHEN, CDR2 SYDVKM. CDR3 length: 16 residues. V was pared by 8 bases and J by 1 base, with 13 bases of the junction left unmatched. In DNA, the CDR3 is TGTGCCAGCGGAAGAGGAAAGGACAGGAGGAACACTGAAGCTTTCTTT. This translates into CASGRGKDRRNTEAFF.

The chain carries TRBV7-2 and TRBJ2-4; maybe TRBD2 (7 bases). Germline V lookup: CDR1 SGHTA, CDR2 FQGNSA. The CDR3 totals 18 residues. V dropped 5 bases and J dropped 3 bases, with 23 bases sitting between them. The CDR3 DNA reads TGTGCCAGCAGCCGGGGGCAGGGGAGGGCCCTTGGCAAAAACATTCAGTACTTC. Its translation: CASSRGQGRALGKNIQYF.

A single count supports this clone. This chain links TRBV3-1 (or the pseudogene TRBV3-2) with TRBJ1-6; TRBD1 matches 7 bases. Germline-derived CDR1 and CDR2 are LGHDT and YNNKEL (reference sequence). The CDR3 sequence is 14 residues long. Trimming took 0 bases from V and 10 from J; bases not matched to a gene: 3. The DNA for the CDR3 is TGTGCCAGCAGCCAAGAACAGGGGAGCTCACCCCTCCACTTT. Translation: CASSQEQGSSPLHF.

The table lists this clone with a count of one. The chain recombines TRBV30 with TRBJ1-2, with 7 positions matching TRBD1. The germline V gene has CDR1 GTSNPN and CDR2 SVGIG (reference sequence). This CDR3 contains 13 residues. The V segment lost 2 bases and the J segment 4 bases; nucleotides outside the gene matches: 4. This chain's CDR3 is CAWSPGQPYGYTF. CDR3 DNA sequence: TGTGCCTGGAGTCCGGGACAGCCCTATGGCTACACCTTC.

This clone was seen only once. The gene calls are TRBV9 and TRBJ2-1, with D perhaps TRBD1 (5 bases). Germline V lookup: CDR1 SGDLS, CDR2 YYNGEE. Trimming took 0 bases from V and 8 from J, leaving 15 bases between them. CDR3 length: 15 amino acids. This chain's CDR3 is CASSVAGVWGDEQFF. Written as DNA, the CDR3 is TGTGCCAGCAGCGTAGCTGGGGTCTGGGGCGATGAGCAGTTCTTC.